This T cell receptor (beta chain) was profiled in a study of T-cell reconstitution after alpha-beta-depleted transplantation in children. TCRbeta library preparation incorporated unique molecular identifiers. TCRdb re-derived calls from the PCR reads in MiXCR, one entry per CDR3 protein. The data hold about half a million distinct CDR3 sequences, with around 13% observed a single time. Deletions cut 0 bases from V and 2 bases from J, with 12 bases between. From germline, CDR1 is LGHNA and CDR2 YSLEER. The CDR3 loop spans 16 amino acids. This receptor was identified in a human donor who donated a stem cell graft to a child with combined immunodeficiency. The sequenced sample was PBMCs from the stem cell graft donor, obtained from the stem cell graft. The rearrangement uses TRBV4-3 and TRBJ2-3, with D perhaps TRBD1 or TRBD2 (5 bases each). DNA for the CDR3: TGCGCCAGCAGCCAAGAGCGGGCAGGGTACACAGATACGCAGTATTTT. This sequence encodes CASSQERAGYTDTQYF.